This record covers a single TCR beta chain. The protocol was immunoSEQ multiplex PCR, while the TCRdb copy is restricted to in-frame clones and leaves out a portion. The sample includes some 90,000 clones, 75% to 95% seen only once; the top ten take 1.5% to 2%. This entry comes from a study of T cell changes during pregnancy in multiple sclerosis. The CDR3 spans 15 residues. The germline gives CDR1 SGDLS, CDR2 YYNGEE. The J segment lost 2 bases and the V segment lost 5 bases, leaving 6 bases of the junction unmatched. Material: peripheral blood, obtained after pregnancy. The chain combines TRBV9 with TRBJ2-2; 7 bases are a match to TRBD1. The receptor was derived from a female donor in good health, enrolled as a control in a pregnancy study. The CDR3 DNA reads as TGTGCCAGCAGTCGGGACAGAGCAAACACCGGGGAGCTGTTTTTT. Translated: CASSRDRANTGELFF.